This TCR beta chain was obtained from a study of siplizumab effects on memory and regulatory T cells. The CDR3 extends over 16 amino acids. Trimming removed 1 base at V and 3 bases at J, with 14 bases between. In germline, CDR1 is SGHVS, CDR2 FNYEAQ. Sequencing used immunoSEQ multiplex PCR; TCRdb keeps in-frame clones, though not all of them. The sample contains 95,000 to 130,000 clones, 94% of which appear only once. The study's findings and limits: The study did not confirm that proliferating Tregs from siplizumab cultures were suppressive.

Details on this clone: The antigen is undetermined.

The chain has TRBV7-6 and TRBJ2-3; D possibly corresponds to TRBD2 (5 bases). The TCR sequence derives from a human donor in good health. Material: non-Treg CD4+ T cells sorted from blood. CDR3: CASSLGRGGSTDTQYF. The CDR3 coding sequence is TGTGCCAGCAGCTTAGGACGGGGTGGGAGTACAGATACGCAGTATTTT.